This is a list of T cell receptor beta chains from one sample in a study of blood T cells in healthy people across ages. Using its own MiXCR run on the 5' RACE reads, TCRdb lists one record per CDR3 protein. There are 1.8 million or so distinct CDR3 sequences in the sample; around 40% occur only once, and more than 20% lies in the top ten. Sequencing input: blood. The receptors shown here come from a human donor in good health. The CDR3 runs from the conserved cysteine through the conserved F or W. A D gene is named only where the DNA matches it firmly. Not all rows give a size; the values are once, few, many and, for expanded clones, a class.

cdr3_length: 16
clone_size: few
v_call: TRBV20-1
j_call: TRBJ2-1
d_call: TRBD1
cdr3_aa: CSAQKPDRVVYNEQFF
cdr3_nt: TGCAGTGCCCAGAAACCGGACAGGGTCGTCTACAATGAGCAGTTCTTC

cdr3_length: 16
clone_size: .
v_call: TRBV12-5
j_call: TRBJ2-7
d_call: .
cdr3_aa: CASGLVQGYYSYEQYF
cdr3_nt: TGTGCTAGTGGTTTGGTACAAGGTTATTACTCCTACGAGCAGTACTTC

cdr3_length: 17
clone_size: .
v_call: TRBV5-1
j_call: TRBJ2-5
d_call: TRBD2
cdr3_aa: CASSLMGSSGYQETQYF
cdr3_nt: TGCGCCAGCAGCTTGATGGGGTCTAGCGGGTACCAAGAGACCCAGTACTTC

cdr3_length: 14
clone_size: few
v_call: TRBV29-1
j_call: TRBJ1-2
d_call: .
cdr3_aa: CSVEAPGHVNGYTF
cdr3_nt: TGCAGCGTTGAAGCCCCGGGGCACGTCAACGGCTACACCTTC

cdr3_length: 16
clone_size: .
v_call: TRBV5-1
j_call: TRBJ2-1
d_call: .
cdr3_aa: CASSLADSNSYNEQFF
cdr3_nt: TGCGCCAGCAGCTTGGCCGACAGTAACTCCTACAATGAGCAGTTCTTC

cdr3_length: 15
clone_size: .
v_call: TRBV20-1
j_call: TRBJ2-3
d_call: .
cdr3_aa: CSANAGARSTDTQYF
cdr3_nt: TGCAGTGCTAACGCAGGGGCGCGAAGCACAGATACGCAGTATTTT

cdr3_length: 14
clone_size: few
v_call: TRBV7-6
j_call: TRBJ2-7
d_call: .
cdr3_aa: CASSITGPSNEQYF
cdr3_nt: TGTGCCAGCAGCATAACAGGGCCGTCTAACGAGCAGTACTTC

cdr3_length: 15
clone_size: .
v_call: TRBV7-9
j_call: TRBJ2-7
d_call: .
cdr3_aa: CASSTRDSVSYEQYF
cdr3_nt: TGTGCCAGCAGCACACGCGACAGTGTTTCCTACGAGCAGTACTTC

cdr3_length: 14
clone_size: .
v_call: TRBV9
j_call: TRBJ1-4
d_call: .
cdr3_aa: CASSESGARGKLFF
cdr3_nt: TGTGCCAGCAGCGAGTCCGGGGCCCGCGGAAAACTGTTTTTT

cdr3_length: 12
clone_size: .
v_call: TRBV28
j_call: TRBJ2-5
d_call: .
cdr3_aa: CASGTGQETQYF
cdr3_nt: TGTGCCAGCGGAACAGGGCAAGAGACCCAGTACTTC

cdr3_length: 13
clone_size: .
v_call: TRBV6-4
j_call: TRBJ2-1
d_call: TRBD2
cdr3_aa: CASSGEGGDEQFF
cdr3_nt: TGTGCCAGCAGTGGGGAGGGCGGGGATGAGCAGTTCTTC

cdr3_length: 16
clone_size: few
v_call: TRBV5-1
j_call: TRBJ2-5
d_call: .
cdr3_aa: CASSLGDFKYQETQYF
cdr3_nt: TGCGCCAGCAGCTTGGGTGACTTTAAGTACCAAGAGACCCAGTACTTC

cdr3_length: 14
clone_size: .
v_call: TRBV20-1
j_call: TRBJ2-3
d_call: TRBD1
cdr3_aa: CSALDRGYTDTQYF
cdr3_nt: TGCAGTGCCCTAGACAGGGGGTATACAGATACGCAGTATTTT

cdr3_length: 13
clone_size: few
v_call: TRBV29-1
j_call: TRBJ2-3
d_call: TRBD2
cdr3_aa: CSGTSGGEDTQYF
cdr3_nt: TGCAGTGGGACTAGCGGGGGGGAAGATACGCAGTATTTT

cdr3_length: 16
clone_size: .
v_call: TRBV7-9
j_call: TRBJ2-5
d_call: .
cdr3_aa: CATLAGARGYQETQYF
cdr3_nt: TGTGCCACCCTGGCCGGAGCTAGGGGGTACCAAGAGACCCAGTACTTC

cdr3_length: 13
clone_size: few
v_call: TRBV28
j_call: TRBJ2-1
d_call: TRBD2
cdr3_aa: CASAGGGPFEQFF
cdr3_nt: TGTGCCAGCGCGGGAGGGGGGCCTTTTGAGCAGTTCTTC

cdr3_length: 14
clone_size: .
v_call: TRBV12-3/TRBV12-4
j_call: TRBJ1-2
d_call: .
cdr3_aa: CASSLGGPGFGYTF
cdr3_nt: TGTGCCAGCAGTTTAGGGGGCCCTGGTTTCGGCTACACCTTC

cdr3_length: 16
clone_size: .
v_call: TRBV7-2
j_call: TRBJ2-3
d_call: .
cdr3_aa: CASSLAAGEGQDTQYF
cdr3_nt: TGTGCCAGCAGCTTAGCGGCAGGGGAGGGGCAAGATACGCAGTATTTT

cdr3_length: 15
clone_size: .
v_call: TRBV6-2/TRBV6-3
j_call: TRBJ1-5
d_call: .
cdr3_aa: CASRPTGSGNQPQHF
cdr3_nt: TGTGCCAGCAGGCCCACAGGTAGTGGCAATCAGCCCCAGCATTTT

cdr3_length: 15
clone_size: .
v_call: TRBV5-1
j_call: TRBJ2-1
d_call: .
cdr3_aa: CASSSGGDSDNEQFF
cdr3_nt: TGCGCCAGCAGCTCCGGGGGGGACAGTGACAATGAGCAGTTCTTC

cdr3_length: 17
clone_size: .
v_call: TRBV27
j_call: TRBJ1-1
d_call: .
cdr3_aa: CASSLSLKQGVNTEAFF
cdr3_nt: TGTGCCAGCAGTTTATCGCTCAAACAGGGAGTGAACACTGAAGCTTTCTTT

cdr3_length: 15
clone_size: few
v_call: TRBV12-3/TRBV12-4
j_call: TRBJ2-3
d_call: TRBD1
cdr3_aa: CATRNGQGFADTQYF
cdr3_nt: TGTGCCACCCGAAATGGACAGGGGTTCGCAGATACGCAGTATTTT

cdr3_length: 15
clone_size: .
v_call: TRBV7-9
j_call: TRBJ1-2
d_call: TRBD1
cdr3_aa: CASSQGQAILRGYTF
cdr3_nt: TGTGCCAGCAGCCAAGGACAGGCAATTCTTAGAGGGTACACCTTC

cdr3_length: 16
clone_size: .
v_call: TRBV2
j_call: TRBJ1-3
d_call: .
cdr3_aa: CASGVGRPISGNTIYF
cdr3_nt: TGTGCCAGCGGGGTGGGCAGGCCGATCTCTGGAAACACCATATATTTT

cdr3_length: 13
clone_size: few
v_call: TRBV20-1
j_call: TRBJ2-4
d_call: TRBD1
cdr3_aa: CSASGQGAEEQYF
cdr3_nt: TGCAGTGCTTCGGGACAGGGAGCTGAGGAGCAGTACTTC

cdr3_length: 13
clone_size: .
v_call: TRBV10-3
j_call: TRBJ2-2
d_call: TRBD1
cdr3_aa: CAVTGDDTGELFF
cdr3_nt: TGTGCCGTAACAGGGGATGACACCGGGGAGCTGTTTTTT

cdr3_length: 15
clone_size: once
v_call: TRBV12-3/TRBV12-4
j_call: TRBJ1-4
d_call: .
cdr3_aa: CANSLSWGDNEKLFF
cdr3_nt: TGTGCCAACAGTTTGTCTTGGGGGGATAATGAAAAACTGTTTTTT

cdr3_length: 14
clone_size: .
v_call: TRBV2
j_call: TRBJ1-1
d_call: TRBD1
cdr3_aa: CAMRTGLLNTEAFF
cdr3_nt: TGTGCCATGAGGACAGGGCTATTGAACACTGAAGCTTTCTTT

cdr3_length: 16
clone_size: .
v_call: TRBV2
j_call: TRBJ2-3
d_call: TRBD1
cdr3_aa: CASSGSSTGSTDTQYF
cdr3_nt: TGTGCCAGCAGTGGTTCATCGACAGGGTCCACAGATACGCAGTATTTT

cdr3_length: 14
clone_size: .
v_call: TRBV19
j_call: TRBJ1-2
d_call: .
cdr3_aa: CASSPWEGEGGYTF
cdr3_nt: TGTGCCAGTAGTCCTTGGGAGGGCGAGGGTGGCTACACCTTC

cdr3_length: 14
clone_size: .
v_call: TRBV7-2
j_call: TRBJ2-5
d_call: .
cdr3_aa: CASSLGAPSKTQYF
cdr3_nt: TGTGCCAGCAGCTTAGGGGCCCCGAGTAAGACCCAGTACTTC

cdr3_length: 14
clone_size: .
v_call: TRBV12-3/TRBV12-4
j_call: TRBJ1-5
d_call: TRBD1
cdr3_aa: CASTQGARDQPQHF
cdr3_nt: TGTGCCAGCACCCAGGGGGCTCGGGATCAGCCCCAGCATTTT

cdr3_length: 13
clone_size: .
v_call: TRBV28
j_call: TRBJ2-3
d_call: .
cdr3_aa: CASSLPFTDTQYF
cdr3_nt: TGTGCCAGCAGTTTGCCCTTCACAGATACGCAGTATTTT

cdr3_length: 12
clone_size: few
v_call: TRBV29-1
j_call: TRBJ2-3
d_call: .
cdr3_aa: CSEALGADTQYF
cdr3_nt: TGCAGCGAGGCCCTGGGCGCAGATACGCAGTATTTT